These 18 T cell receptor beta chains came from one sample sequenced in a study of human T cells and chemical hapten exposure. TCRdb fed the RACE reads into MiXCR, producing one record per CDR3 protein. The table has tens of thousands of distinct CDR3 sequences, approximately 11% seen once. Specified time point: patch test 3, about 24 weeks after DPC sensitization. As for treatment: therapeutic diphenylcyclopropenone sensitization with weekly scalp DPC. The material sequenced was whole blood, taken in connection with sensitization to the hapten diphenylcyclopropenone (DPC). These receptor sequences come from a woman between 50 and 59 years old with alopecia areata. Some clones in this sample may be carry-over from other donors' samples.

This clonotype was seen a handful of times. The chain joins TRBV10-3 to TRBJ1-6; 8 bases match TRBD1. Germline CDR1 and CDR2: ENHRY and SYGVKD. Trimming cost V 5 bases and J 8 bases; bases outside gene matches: 5. The CDR3 spans 14 residues. The CDR3 DNA reads TGTGCCATCAGTCGGACAGGGAGGTATTCACCCCTCCACTTT. It encodes CAISRTGRYSPLHF.

This clonotype occurred many times. The chain has TRBV6-2 or TRBV6-3 and TRBJ1-5; D gene unclear. CDR1 and CDR2 (germline): MNHEY, SVGEGT. This CDR3 is built from 12 residues. Trimming pared 1 base from V and 7 bases from J, leaving 5 bases between. This chain's CDR3 is CASSYYGQPQHF. In nucleotides, the CDR3 is TGTGCCAGCAGTTACTATGGGCAGCCCCAGCATTTT.

This rearrangement joins TRBV27 to TRBJ2-1; 8 nucleotides align to TRBD2. The CDR3 totals 18 residues. Germline trimming cut 0 bases from V and 7 bases from J; bases unmatched to any gene: 14. Germline CDR1 and CDR2: MNHEY and SMNVEV (reference sequence). In DNA, the CDR3 is TGTGCCAGCAGTTTATCCTCACTTTTAGCGGGAATAAGAAATGAGCAGTTCTTC. This encodes CASSLSSLLAGIRNEQFF.

The table lists this clonotype with many counts. V gene TRBV6-2 or TRBV6-3 combines with J gene TRBJ2-7; 8 bases are shared with TRBD2. The CDR3 is made up of 15 amino acids. After removal of 6 bases from V and 2 bases from J, the junction contained 9 bases not matched to a gene. From germline, CDR1 is MNHEY and CDR2 SVGEGT. The CDR3 here is CASSQIAGRPYEQYF. Written as DNA, the CDR3 is TGTGCCAGCAGCCAGATAGCGGGACGGCCCTACGAGCAGTACTTC.

This clonotype occurred many times. One junction end does not reproduce the germline sequence, and a read error may be involved. This chain links TRBV18 with TRBJ2-3, with D perhaps TRBD1 (5 bases). Germline lookup yields CDR1 KGHSH and CDR2 LQKENI. There are 16 residues in the CDR3. CDR3 nucleotide sequence: TGTGTCAGCTCACCACCGTCGACAGTACGCAAGGATACGCAGTATTTT. It encodes CVSSPPSTVRKDTQYF.

Details on this clonotype: The germline gene is not matched at one end of the junction; a read error may be the cause. The chain has TRBV25-1 and TRBJ2-6; no reliable D call. CDR1 and CDR2 from the germline V gene are MGHDK and SYGVNS. The CDR3 covers 16 residues. This CDR3 reads CASSAIQESGTNVLTF. The CDR3 DNA sequence: TGTGCCAGCAGTGCCATTCAGGAGTCTGGGACCAACGTCCTGACTTTC. Drawing the rest from reference TRBV25-1 and TRBJ2-6, the complete variable domain is EADIYQTPRYLVIGTGKKITLECSQTMGHDKMYWYQQDPGMELHLIHYSYGVNSTEKGDLSSESTVSRIRTEHFPLTLESARPSHTSQYLCASSAIQESGTNVLTFGAGSRLTVL.

This clonotype has a count of ten or more. The V gene is TRBV25-1, the J gene TRBJ2-2; TRBD2 is a possible D gene (6 bases). Trimming took 0 bases from V and 4 from J, leaving 6 bases between them. The CDR3 loop spans 14 amino acids. Germline V lookup: CDR1 MGHDK, CDR2 SYGVNS. The CDR3 region has the DNA TGTGCCAGCAGTGAATACGGGGGCACCGGGGAGCTGTTTTTT. Protein: CASSEYGGTGELFF. The full variable domain, rest sourced from reference TRBV25-1 and TRBJ2-2, is EADIYQTPRYLVIGTGKKITLECSQTMGHDKMYWYQQDPGMELHLIHYSYGVNSTEKGDLSSESTVSRIRTEHFPLTLESARPSHTSQYLCASSEYGGTGELFFGEGSRLTVL.

This clonotype was counted ten times or more. This chain connects TRBV7-2 to TRBJ2-6; possibly TRBD1 for D (6 bases). The CDR3 has 16 amino acids. Germline CDR1 is SGHTA and CDR2 is FQGNSA. V lost 1 base to trimming and J lost 2 bases, with 9 bases between them. In DNA, the CDR3 is TGTGCCAGCAGCTTAGGAGGGGGAACTGGGGCCAACGTCCTGACTTTC. Protein: CASSLGGGTGANVLTF.

The table lists this clonotype with a few counts. CDR3 sequence (DNA): TGTGCCAGCAGCTTACATTTAACAGGGGAAGGTCAGCCCCAGCATTTT. Translation gives CASSLHLTGEGQPQHF. The J gene is TRBJ1-5, the V gene TRBV7-8, with 7 bases lining up with TRBD1. In germline, CDR1 is SGHVS, CDR2 FQNEAQ. V lost 2 bases and J lost 6; bases outside the gene matches: 10. This CDR3 has 16 amino acids.

The chain joins TRBV7-8 to TRBJ2-7; 9 positions agree with TRBD2. Germline values: CDR1 SGHVS, CDR2 FQNEAQ. CDR3 length: 15 amino acids. J was trimmed by 6 bases and V by 0 bases; bases with no gene match: 6. The DNA of the CDR3 is TGTGCCAGCAGCTTAGCGGCGGGAGGGCCGGGCGAGCAGTACTTC. Translating gives CASSLAAGGPGEQYF. Full variable domain (missing parts from reference TRBV7-8 and TRBJ2-7): GAGVSQSPRYKVAKRGQDVALRCDPISGHVSLFWYQQALGQGPEFLTYFQNEAQLDKSGLPSDRFFAERPEGSVSTLKIQRTQQEDSAVYLCASSLAAGGPGEQYFGPGTRLTVT.

This clonotype was observed many times. The rearrangement uses TRBV18 and TRBJ2-4; 7 nucleotides match TRBD2. Germline V gene sequence: CDR1 KGHSH, CDR2 LQKENI. The CDR3 is 17 amino acids. V lost 7 bases and J lost 0; bases outside the gene matches: 12. The DNA for the CDR3 is TGTGCCAGCTTCACCGATCTAGCGGTACTAGCCAAAAACATTCAGTACTTC. This translates into CASFTDLAVLAKNIQYF.

This clonotype showed up just a few times. This chain links TRBV14 with TRBJ2-7; D unresolved. V lost 4 bases and J lost 3, with 7 bases in between. Germline V lookup: CDR1 SGHDN, CDR2 FVKESK. The CDR3 totals 12 residues. CDR3 nucleotides: TGTGCCAGCAGCCGACCCTTCTACGAGCAGTACTTC. It translates to CASSRPFYEQYF.

This clonotype was recorded many times. V and J are TRBV7-6 and TRBJ2-7; 7 nucleotides agree with TRBD1. Germline lookup yields CDR1 SGHVS and CDR2 FNYEAQ. The trim removed 4 bases at V and 4 bases at J, leaving 4 bases unmatched. The CDR3 totals 13 residues. The CDR3 here is CASSWTGEYEQYF. The CDR3 DNA sequence: TGTGCCAGCAGCTGGACAGGCGAGTACGAGCAGTACTTC.

This clonotype appeared many times. V usage is TRBV6-1 and J usage is TRBJ2-7, with 9 bases fitting TRBD2. V lost 2 bases, J lost 7 bases, and 9 bases stayed unmatched. CDR3 length equals 15 residues. CDR1 is MNHNS, CDR2 SASEGT, per germline. CDR3 DNA: TGTGCCAGCAGTGAAAGGGCTAGCGGGATAAGGGAGCAGTACTTC. The encoded protein is CASSERASGIREQYF.

In this sample, this clonotype turned up many times. V and J are TRBV7-2 and TRBJ2-1; no firm D call. Germline V gives CDR1 SGHTA, CDR2 FQGNSA. This CDR3 spans 15 amino acids. The V end lost 5 bases, the J end lost 6 bases, and 17 bases lay between the germline ends. The CDR3 DNA is TGTGCCAGCAGCCAGGCGTCTAGTGATTTCAATGAGCAGTTCTTC. Amino acids: CASSQASSDFNEQFF.

The rearrangement links TRBV5-1 to TRBJ2-1; tentatively, D is TRBD1 or TRBD2 (5 bases each). From germline, CDR1 is SGHRS and CDR2 YFSETQ. With 4 bases removed from V and 7 bases from J, the gap between germline ends came to 15 bases. CDR3 size: 14 residues. Here the CDR3 reads CASSTRQPPNEQFF. The CDR3 region has the DNA TGCGCCAGCAGCACTAGACAGCCTCCTAATGAGCAGTTCTTC.

V and J are TRBV12-3 or TRBV12-4 and TRBJ2-7; 9 positions match TRBD1. CDR3 length equals 15 residues. The V and J ends lost 6 bases and 4 bases, in that order; junction bases with no gene match: 10. The CDR3 DNA follows: TGTGCCAGCAGATTCTCCGGGACAGGGTCGTACGAGCAGTACTTC. It is translated as CASRFSGTGSYEQYF.

The CDR3 nucleotides read TGTGCCAGCAGTCAGGGGGCGTTTCCCTACGAGCAGTACTTC. Translation: CASSQGAFPYEQYF. The chain recombines TRBV28 with TRBJ2-7; 8 bases match TRBD1. CDR1 and CDR2 (germline): MDHEN, SYDVKM. CDR3 length equals 14 residues. After removal of 5 bases from V and 2 bases from J, the junction contained 5 bases not matched to a gene.